The 8 T cell receptor beta chains below all came from one sample that was sequenced in a study of beta chain features in type 1 diabetes. Expressed TCRB transcripts got sequenced, as all isolated RNA was reverse transcribed. Profiling relied on immunoSEQ multiplex PCR, and the TCRdb table lists in-frame clones only, not all of them. The repertoire holds 250,000 or so clones, with 25% to 30% as singletons. Sequenced material: central memory CD4+ T cells from blood. The receptor source for this set is a man aged 25-40 years in good health.

This chain joins TRBV5-4 and TRBJ1-6; TRBD1 might be the D (5 bases). Germline-derived CDR1 and CDR2 are SGHNT and YYREEE (reference sequence). Trimming removed 3 bases at V and 1 base at J, with 14 bases between. The CDR3 extends over 17 amino acids. The CDR3 bases are TGTGCCAGCAGCTCTGGGGCGTCCCGATCCTATAATTCACCCCTCCACTTT. Translation gives CASSSGASRSYNSPLHF. Full variable domain (remainder filled in from reference TRBV5-4 and TRBJ1-6): ETGVTQSPTHLIKTRGQQVTLRCSSQSGHNTVSWYQQALGQGPQFIFQYYREEENGRGNFPPRFSGLQFPNYSSELNVNALELDDSALYLCASSSGASRSYNSPLHFGNGTRLTVT.

This clone came up a few times. Other DNA sequences from this sample encode an identical CDR3 as well. The rearrangement links TRBV30 to TRBJ2-7, with TRBD1 matching over 8 bases. Germline assignment: CDR1 GTSNPN and CDR2 SVGIG (reference sequence). The CDR3 totals 11 residues. The V gene end was trimmed by 5 bases and the J gene end by 4 bases; junction bases not matched to a gene: 1. In DNA, the CDR3 is TGTGCCTGGGGGGACAGGTACGAGCAGTACTTC. Its translation is CAWGDRYEQYF. Full variable domain (rest looked up from reference TRBV30 and TRBJ2-7): SQTIHQWPATLVQPVGSPLSLECTVEGTSNPNLYWYRQAAGRGLQLLFYSVGIGQISSEVPQNLSASRPQDRQFILSSKKLLLSDSGFYLCAWGDRYEQYFGPGTRLTVT.

This chain links TRBV6-1 with TRBJ1-4; TRBD1 agrees at 9 bases. The germline V gene encodes CDR1 MNHNS and CDR2 SASEGT. J gave up 7 bases and V 5 bases, and 8 bases lay outside the gene matches. This CDR3 has 15 amino acids. CDR3 amino acids: CASSNTGGLGEKLFF. The CDR3 coding sequence is TGTGCCAGCAGTAATACAGGGGGCTTAGGTGAAAAACTGTTTTTT.

This clone appeared a few times. V usage is TRBV7-7 and J usage is TRBJ2-1; D call uncertain. The germline CDR1 and CDR2 sequences are SSHAT and FNYEAQ (reference sequence). The CDR3 loop spans 12 amino acids. With 5 bases removed from V and 9 bases from J, the gap between germline ends came to 11 bases. The CDR3 region has the DNA TGTGCCAGCAGCGACCTAGTCGGTGAGCAGTTCTTC. This translates into CASSDLVGEQFF.

This clone was recorded a few times. The chain employs TRBV10-3 and TRBJ2-1, with 9 positions matching TRBD1. Germline lookup yields CDR1 ENHRY and CDR2 SYGVKD. Trimming at V came to 0 bases and at J to 0 bases, leaving 0 bases not matched to a gene. The CDR3 contains 16 residues. The CDR3 region has the DNA TGTGCCATCAGTGAGTCGACAGGGGGCTCCTACAATGAGCAGTTCTTC. As protein: CAISESTGGSYNEQFF.

This clone was picked up a small number of times. The chain uses TRBV18 and TRBJ2-1; the match to TRBD2 covers 10 bases. The CDR3 contains 17 residues. Germline CDR1 is KGHSH and CDR2 is LQKENI. V shed 4 bases and J 0 bases; nucleotides not matched to a gene: 6. The CDR3 loop reads CASSRTSGGASYNEQFF. In DNA form, the CDR3 reads TGTGCCAGCTCACGGACTAGCGGAGGGGCCTCCTACAATGAGCAGTTCTTC.

The sample holds a few counts of this clone. The V call is TRBV4-3, the J call TRBJ2-5; 7 nucleotides line up with TRBD2. The CDR3 runs 13 residues. The V segment lost 5 bases and the J segment 5 bases; nucleotides outside the gene matches: 5. Germline assignment: CDR1 LGHNA and CDR2 YSLEER. The CDR3 DNA sequence: TGCGCCAGCAGCTCTTCCGGGGGGGAGACCCAGTACTTC. Translating it yields CASSSSGGETQYF.

Only a few counts were recorded for this clone. This rearrangement joins TRBV2 to TRBJ1-1; 8 nucleotides match TRBD1. J gave up 3 bases and V 2 bases, and 5 bases lay outside the gene matches. Germline CDR1 reads SNHLY; CDR2 reads FYNNEI. This CDR3 is 15 amino acids long. This CDR3 reads CASSERTGTDTEAFF. In DNA, the CDR3 is TGTGCCAGCAGTGAAAGGACAGGGACCGACACTGAAGCTTTCTTT.